Presented here are 8 T cell receptor beta chains from one specimen sequenced in a study of PD-L1 blockade in urothelial cancer. This table comes from immunoSEQ multiplex PCR, and its TCRdb copy is limited to in-frame clones, with some not included. The sample shows tens of thousands of clones, around 76% of them seen only once. This specimen was PBMCs, taken around atezolizumab (anti-PD-L1) treatment. The receptor source for this set is a man aged 65 to 85 with urothelial cancer.

The genes are TRBV5-4 and TRBJ1-5, with D tentatively TRBD1 (5 bases). Trimming took 0 bases from V and 1 from J, leaving 8 bases between them. CDR1 and CDR2 (germline): SGHNT, YYREEE (reference sequence). The CDR3 extends over 15 amino acids. The CDR3: CASSLGGGSNQPQHF. The CDR3 bases are TGTGCCAGCAGCTTGGGGGGGGGAAGCAATCAGCCCCAGCATTTT. The whole variable domain, remainder taken from reference TRBV5-4 and TRBJ1-5, is ETGVTQSPTHLIKTRGQQVTLRCSSQSGHNTVSWYQQALGQGPQFIFQYYREEENGRGNFPPRFSGLQFPNYSSELNVNALELDDSALYLCASSLGGGSNQPQHFGDGTRLSIL.

V is TRBV6-6 and J is TRBJ2-7, with TRBD1 matching over 10 bases. The CDR3 covers 15 residues. With 6 bases clipped from V and 0 bases from J, the junction kept 5 bases outside the gene matches. The germline CDR1 and CDR2 sequences are MNHNY and SVGAGI (reference sequence). DNA for the CDR3: TGTGCCAGCAGCTCGGACAGGGGGGGCTCCTACGAGCAGTACTTC. This gives the protein CASSSDRGGSYEQYF.

V gene TRBV19 combines with J gene TRBJ1-3; the D is unclear. Trimming left V 5 bases short and J 4 bases short, with 15 bases between. Germline V gives CDR1 LNHDA, CDR2 SQIVND (reference sequence). There are 15 residues in the CDR3. The CDR3 DNA reads TGTGCCAGTAGTCCTCGACACGAATTCGGAAACACCATATATTTT. It encodes CASSPRHEFGNTIYF.

The genes are TRBV7-2 and TRBJ2-2, with TRBD2 matching 16 bases. CDR3 length: 18 amino acids. Per germline, CDR1 SGHTA and CDR2 FQGNSA. The V and J ends lost 5 bases and 6 bases, in that order; junction bases with no gene match: 9. CDR3 protein: CASSTPFGTSGRAGELFF. CDR3 coding DNA: TGTGCCAGCAGCACCCCTTTCGGGACTAGCGGGAGGGCCGGGGAGCTGTTTTTT.

This sequence joins TRBV4-1 and TRBJ2-3; 9 nucleotides line up with TRBD2. The CDR3 sequence is 17 residues long. J was trimmed by 3 bases and V by 4 bases; bases with no gene match: 11. Germline V gene sequence: CDR1 MGHRA, CDR2 YSYEKL. The chain's CDR3 is CASSPYKREEGTDTQYF. CDR3 coding DNA: TGCGCCAGCAGCCCCTATAAGCGGGAGGAGGGGACAGATACGCAGTATTTT.

The chain links TRBV5-6 to TRBJ2-1, with a possible D match to TRBD2 (6 bases). Germline CDR1 SGHDT, CDR2 YYEEEE. The V end was cut by 4 bases, the J end by 8 bases, with 10 bases between. The CDR3 has 12 amino acids. This CDR3 is CASSKKRDEQFF. CDR3 coding DNA: TGTGCCAGCAGCAAAAAGCGGGATGAGCAGTTCTTC.

There are many counts of this clone. This rearrangement joins TRBV19 to TRBJ2-1, with 9 bases lining up with TRBD2. The CDR3 has 15 amino acids. Germline trimming cut 7 bases from V and 2 bases from J; bases unmatched to any gene: 6. Germline lookup yields CDR1 LNHDA and CDR2 SQIVND (reference sequence). The CDR3 loop is CASKISGRAYNEQFF. In DNA, the CDR3 is TGTGCCAGTAAAATTAGCGGGAGAGCCTACAATGAGCAGTTCTTC.

A word on this clone: With a much larger clone just one base away, this may be a read error. The chain couples TRBV14 to TRBJ2-1; 7 nucleotides match TRBD2. CDR3 length: 16 amino acids. Germline V gives CDR1 SGHDN, CDR2 FVKESK. V trimming: 7 bases; J trimming: 2 bases; junction bases outside the gene matches: 11. CDR3 amino acids: CASNQVGGSPYNEQFF. CDR3 bases: TGTGCCAGCAACCAGGTCGGGGGGTCCCCCTACAATGAGCAGTTCTTC.